What follows is one TCR beta chain and its context. Its antigen remains unknown. The V gene lost 4 bases and the J gene lost 2 bases, with 11 bases spanning the gap. Germline V lookup: CDR1 PRHDT, CDR2 FYEKMQ (reference sequence). The CDR3 covers 14 residues. The table came from immunoSEQ multiplex PCR; TCRdb's copy has only in-frame clones and leaves some out. The sample has 400,000 to 450,000 clones; 75% to 95% are singletons. This sample stems from a study of Ad26.COV2.S vaccination and SARS-CoV-2 variants. Study summary: Among those in the COV1001 Ad26.COV2.S trial arm was the donor. The authors gave Ad26.COV2.S intramuscularly, either once or twice 56 days apart.

Noted treatment: roughly 18 received Ad26.COV2.S at low or high dose, single or two shots; 5 received placebo; per-sample allocation not given. Samples came from day 63 after the first vaccine or placebo injection. An Ad26 vector expressing Wuhan-strain SARS-CoV-2 spike constituted the vaccine. Study outcomes and limitations: Vaccine recipients and placebo recipients showed similar non-spike TCR breadth.

The starting material was peripheral blood, obtained in a trial of Ad26.COV2.S vaccine versus placebo. The chain has TRBV13 and TRBJ1-1; D remains ambiguous. The sequence came from a person aged 18-65 years who received the Ad26.COV2.S COVID-19 vaccine or a placebo. This CDR3 is CASSYDTINTEAFF. CDR3 DNA: TGTGCCAGCAGCTACGACACCATTAACACTGAAGCTTTCTTT.